Given below is one T cell receptor beta chain in context. The antigen is not known. The data originate from a study of cytomegalovirus exposure and HLA in healthy donors. Broader study findings: Certain indistinguishable V segments, among them TRBV6-2 and TRBV6-3, were excluded.

Germline CDR1 is LGHNA and CDR2 is YSLEER. This CDR3 contains 16 residues. V shed 0 bases and J 2 bases; nucleotides not matched to a gene: 5. The PCR contained 60 Vbeta and 13 Jbeta primers. Only in-frame clones appear in the TCRdb table, and some are missing; sequencing was by immunoSEQ multiplex PCR. Among 200,000 to 250,000 clones, 85% to 90% were seen once, and the ten largest hold 1% to 1.5%. The chain employs TRBV4-3 and TRBJ2-7, with 9 bases identical to TRBD1. What was sequenced was PBMCs. The TCR was taken from a human donor in good health. The CDR3 DNA reads as TGCGCCAGCAGCCAAGATATCACAGGGGGCACCTACGAGCAGTACTTC. It encodes CASSQDITGGTYEQYF.